These T cell receptor beta chains were read from a single sample in a study of technical replicates of blood from a few donors. The table came from immunoSEQ multiplex PCR; TCRdb's copy has only in-frame clones and leaves some out. The sample yields about 100,000 clones, over 90% seen once. The specimen sequenced was T cells isolated from PBMCs. These receptor sequences come from a human donor in good health. CDR3s include the opening cysteine and the closing phenylalanine or tryptophan. A D gene is named only where the DNA matches it firmly. The listing skips clone size in some rows; elsewhere it reads once, few, many or a size class.

clone size: .
D gene: .
V gene: TRBV5-4
J gene: TRBJ1-1
CDR3 DNA: TGTGCTAGCAGCCAATTGGGGGGGGCCGGGACTGAAGCTTTCTTT
CDR3 protein: CASSQLGGAGTEAFF

clone size: .
D gene: TRBD1
V gene: TRBV7-9
J gene: TRBJ1-1
CDR3 DNA: TGTGCCAGCAGCCCTGGACAGGGGGCGGTAAACACTGAAGCTTTCTTT
CDR3 protein: CASSPGQGAVNTEAFF

clone size: once
D gene: .
V gene: TRBV2
J gene: TRBJ2-1
CDR3 DNA: TGTGCCAGCATAAAAGGCTCGGGTGGTTTAGTTGAGCAGTTCTTC
CDR3 protein: CASIKGSGGLVEQFF

clone size: .
D gene: .
V gene: TRBV28
J gene: TRBJ1-5
CDR3 DNA: TGTGCCAGCAGTTTAGGGCAGGGGTCGAATCAGCCCCAGCATTTT
CDR3 protein: CASSLGQGSNQPQHF

clone size: .
D gene: .
V gene: TRBV2
J gene: TRBJ2-1
CDR3 DNA: TGTGCCAGCCGGGGGTTCCATGAGCAGTTCTTC
CDR3 protein: CASRGFHEQFF

clone size: .
D gene: .
V gene: TRBV15
J gene: TRBJ1-2
CDR3 DNA: TGTGCCACCAGGTTCAGAAGGGAGTCTAACTATGGCTACACCTTT
CDR3 protein: CATRFRRESNYGYTF

clone size: .
D gene: TRBD1
V gene: TRBV29-1
J gene: TRBJ1-3
CDR3 DNA: TGCAGCGTTGAACTATGGGGACAGGGGTTGCACACCATATATTTT
CDR3 protein: CSVELWGQGLHTIYF

clone size: .
D gene: TRBD2
V gene: TRBV29-1
J gene: TRBJ2-1
CDR3 DNA: TGCAGCGTTCGAGGAGCGGGGGGGCAGAGTGAGCAGTTCTTC
CDR3 protein: CSVRGAGGQSEQFF

clone size: .
D gene: TRBD2
V gene: TRBV11-3
J gene: TRBJ2-5
CDR3 DNA: TGTGCCAGCAGCTCGAGCGGGGGTAAAGAGACCCAGTACTTC
CDR3 protein: CASSSSGGKETQYF

clone size: once
D gene: .
V gene: TRBV10-2
J gene: TRBJ1-2
CDR3 DNA: TGCGCCAGCAGTGAATCCGGGGTTAGGTATGGCTACACCTTC
CDR3 protein: CASSESGVRYGYTF

clone size: .
D gene: .
V gene: TRBV10-3
J gene: TRBJ2-6
CDR3 DNA: TGTGCCATCAGTGGGGGAACAGGTAGCTCTGGGGCCAACGTCCTGACTTTC
CDR3 protein: CAISGGTGSSGANVLTF

clone size: .
D gene: .
V gene: TRBV5-6
J gene: TRBJ2-1
CDR3 DNA: TGTGCCAGCAGCCCGCCTTACAGGGTTTCCTACAATGAGCAGTTCTTC
CDR3 protein: CASSPPYRVSYNEQFF

clone size: .
D gene: .
V gene: TRBV7-9
J gene: TRBJ1-1
CDR3 DNA: TGTGCCAGCAGCTCCTCAGGGTGGACTGAAGCTTTCTTT
CDR3 protein: CASSSSGWTEAFF

clone size: .
D gene: TRBD1
V gene: TRBV13
J gene: TRBJ1-1
CDR3 DNA: TGTGCCAGCAGCTTATATGGACAGGGGAGGTACACTGAAGCTTTCTTT
CDR3 protein: CASSLYGQGRYTEAFF

clone size: .
D gene: .
V gene: TRBV15
J gene: TRBJ1-3
CDR3 DNA: TGTGCCACCAGCAGAGGCATAGCATCTGGAAACACCATATATTTT
CDR3 protein: CATSRGIASGNTIYF

clone size: .
D gene: TRBD2
V gene: TRBV19
J gene: TRBJ2-4
CDR3 DNA: TGCAAATTCGGGGCAAAATTTAGACCGGGACTACACAAAAACATTCAGTACTTC
CDR3 protein: CKFGAKFRPGLHKNIQYF

clone size: .
D gene: .
V gene: TRBV29-1
J gene: TRBJ2-2
CDR3 DNA: TGCAGCGTTGTACAGGAGAACACCGGGGAGCTGTTTTTT
CDR3 protein: CSVVQENTGELFF

clone size: .
D gene: .
V gene: TRBV29-1
J gene: TRBJ2-3
CDR3 DNA: TGCAGCGTTGAAGCGGAGACAGATACGCAGTATTTT
CDR3 protein: CSVEAETDTQYF

clone size: .
D gene: TRBD2
V gene: TRBV6-4
J gene: TRBJ2-1
CDR3 DNA: TGTGCCAGCAGTGCTAGCGGGGATAACAATGAGCAGTTCTTC
CDR3 protein: CASSASGDNNEQFF

clone size: once
D gene: TRBD1
V gene: TRBV7-9
J gene: TRBJ2-4
CDR3 DNA: TGTGCCAGAATGATCCGGGACAGGGCATTACGTGACAAAAACATTCAGTACTTC
CDR3 protein: CARMIRDRALRDKNIQYF

clone size: .
D gene: TRBD1
V gene: TRBV6-5
J gene: TRBJ1-2
CDR3 DNA: TGTGCCAGCAGTCAGACAGGGCATCATGGCTACACCTTC
CDR3 protein: CASSQTGHHGYTF

clone size: .
D gene: .
V gene: TRBV11-2
J gene: TRBJ1-3
CDR3 DNA: TGTGCCAGCAGCCCACATTCAGGAAACACCATATATTTT
CDR3 protein: CASSPHSGNTIYF

clone size: .
D gene: .
V gene: TRBV5-1
J gene: TRBJ1-5
CDR3 DNA: TGCGCCAGCAGCTTGGGGGAGGGGAATCAGCCCCAGCATTTT
CDR3 protein: CASSLGEGNQPQHF

clone size: .
D gene: TRBD1
V gene: TRBV12-5
J gene: TRBJ2-7
CDR3 DNA: TGTGCTAGTGCCCCCTTCCCCGGGGACAGGGTTTACGAGCAGTACTTC
CDR3 protein: CASAPFPGDRVYEQYF

clone size: .
D gene: TRBD2
V gene: TRBV5-1
J gene: TRBJ2-3
CDR3 DNA: TGCGCCAGCAATTGGCTCAGCGGGGCAGATACGCAGTATTTT
CDR3 protein: CASNWLSGADTQYF

clone size: .
D gene: TRBD2
V gene: TRBV15
J gene: TRBJ2-1
CDR3 DNA: TGTGCCACCAGCAGAGATAAGCGGGAGGGCAATGAGCAGTTCTTC
CDR3 protein: CATSRDKREGNEQFF

clone size: .
D gene: TRBD1
V gene: TRBV6-5
J gene: TRBJ1-2
CDR3 DNA: TGTGCCAGCAGACCTACCGGGACAGGGTTCGGAGGCTACACCTTC
CDR3 protein: CASRPTGTGFGGYTF

clone size: .
D gene: TRBD2
V gene: TRBV27
J gene: TRBJ2-1
CDR3 DNA: TGTGCCAGCACCCTTAGAGGCCCATGGGGGGGGGAGCAGTTCTTC
CDR3 protein: CASTLRGPWGGEQFF

clone size: .
D gene: .
V gene: TRBV14
J gene: TRBJ1-2
CDR3 DNA: TGTGCCAGCAGCCACGAGGATAGAGCTAACTATGGCTACACCTTC
CDR3 protein: CASSHEDRANYGYTF

clone size: .
D gene: .
V gene: TRBV29-1
J gene: TRBJ1-2
CDR3 DNA: TGCAGCGTTGCTCCCCAGACCCCGGGAAGGGGCTACACCTTC
CDR3 protein: CSVAPQTPGRGYTF

clone size: .
D gene: .
V gene: TRBV28
J gene: TRBJ1-5
CDR3 DNA: TGTGCCAGCAGTTTACAGGGTTATAGCAATCAGCCCCAGCATTTT
CDR3 protein: CASSLQGYSNQPQHF

clone size: few
D gene: .
V gene: TRBV4-1
J gene: TRBJ1-1
CDR3 DNA: TGCGCCAGCAGGGGGCGGACTATGAACACTGAAGCTTTCTTT
CDR3 protein: CASRGRTMNTEAFF

clone size: .
D gene: .
V gene: TRBV28
J gene: TRBJ1-1
CDR3 DNA: TGTGCCAGCAGTTCCCCGGGGATGAACACTGAAGCTTTCTTT
CDR3 protein: CASSSPGMNTEAFF

clone size: .
D gene: .
V gene: TRBV7-7
J gene: TRBJ2-2
CDR3 DNA: TGTGCCAGCAGCTTCGGCGGGGAGCTGTTTTTT
CDR3 protein: CASSFGGELFF

clone size: .
D gene: .
V gene: TRBV5-1
J gene: TRBJ2-2
CDR3 DNA: TGCGCCAGCAGCTTGTTTTCGGGGGAGGCCCCCGGGGAGCTGTTTTTT
CDR3 protein: CASSLFSGEAPGELFF

clone size: .
D gene: .
V gene: TRBV27
J gene: TRBJ2-1
CDR3 DNA: TGTGCCAGCAGGCTCCCCACAGGGTCAGTATACAATGAGCAGTTCTTC
CDR3 protein: CASRLPTGSVYNEQFF

clone size: .
D gene: .
V gene: TRBV11-2
J gene: TRBJ2-2
CDR3 DNA: TGTGCCAGCAGCTTATCCCCCGACACCGGGGAGCTGTTTTTT
CDR3 protein: CASSLSPDTGELFF

clone size: once
D gene: .
V gene: TRBV27
J gene: TRBJ2-2
CDR3 DNA: TGTGCCAGCAGTGACAGATTAAACACCGGGGAGCTGTTTTTT
CDR3 protein: CASSDRLNTGELFF

clone size: .
D gene: .
V gene: TRBV19
J gene: TRBJ1-2
CDR3 DNA: TGTGCCAGTAGTTTAACTAGAGGTTCGCTGATTTATGGCTACACCTTC
CDR3 protein: CASSLTRGSLIYGYTF

clone size: .
D gene: .
V gene: TRBV7-5
J gene: TRBJ1-3
CDR3 DNA: TGTGTCAGAAAGATTGGGGAACAGGGAGATACCATATATTTT
CDR3 protein: CVRKIGEQGDTIYF

clone size: .
D gene: .
V gene: TRBV2
J gene: TRBJ2-7
CDR3 DNA: TGTGCCAGCGGAGGGGACAGCTACGAGCAGTACTTC
CDR3 protein: CASGGDSYEQYF

clone size: .
D gene: TRBD1
V gene: TRBV2
J gene: TRBJ2-3
CDR3 DNA: TGTGCCAGTAGGGACAGGGCCTTCGATGGGAGCACAGATACGCAGTATTTT
CDR3 protein: CASRDRAFDGSTDTQYF

clone size: .
D gene: TRBD2
V gene: TRBV15
J gene: TRBJ2-1
CDR3 DNA: TGTGCCACCAGCACAACCATAGCGGGAGGGGGGAATGAGCAGTTCTTC
CDR3 protein: CATSTTIAGGGNEQFF

clone size: .
D gene: .
V gene: TRBV15
J gene: TRBJ2-3
CDR3 DNA: TGTGCCACCAGCAGATTCCATCTGAATGCGGAGGATTCGACAGATACGCAGTATTTT
CDR3 protein: CATSRFHLNAEDSTDTQYF